Each of the 22 T cell receptor beta chains below was sequenced from the same sample in a study of shared clonotypes between healthy human individuals. Generated by immunoSEQ multiplex PCR, the TCRdb table keeps only in-frame clones and is missing some. Counted here are 550,000 to 750,000 clones, 92% occurring once; the ten biggest clones make up more than 20%. Positive CCR7 selection of CD45RO-negative cells yielded the naive CD8 cells, and terminally differentiated effector memory CD45RA+ cells were excluded. What was sequenced was naive CD8+ T cells sorted from blood. All receptors come from a man aged 30 to 39 in good health.

CDR3 coding DNA: TGTGCCAGCAGAGACCCCACAGATACGCAGTATTTT. Its translation: CASRDPTDTQYF. The rearrangement joins TRBV28 to TRBJ2-3; D not certain. The CDR3 is 12 amino acids. Trimming removed 6 bases at V and 2 bases at J, with 6 bases between. The V gene's germline CDR1 is MDHEN and CDR2 SYDVKM.

The chain is built from TRBV5-1 and TRBJ2-7; maybe TRBD1 (5 bases). Trimming left V 0 bases short and J 1 base short, with 11 bases between. The germline V gene encodes CDR1 SGHRS and CDR2 YFSETQ. The CDR3 contains 15 residues. CDR3 in amino acids: CASSLGQGDSYEQYF. CDR3 nucleotide sequence: TGCGCCAGCAGCTTGGGTCAGGGTGATTCCTACGAGCAGTACTTC. Based on the CDR3 plus reference TRBV5-1 and TRBJ2-7, the full variable domain is KAGVTQTPRYLIKTRGQQVTLSCSPISGHRSVSWYQQTPGQGLQFLFEYFSETQRNKGNFPGRFSGRQFSNSRSEMNVSTLELGDSALYLCASSLGQGDSYEQYFGPGTRLTVT.

This sequence joins TRBV4-1 and TRBJ2-7; D is possibly TRBD2 (6 bases). The germline gives CDR1 MGHRA, CDR2 YSYEKL. V gave up 0 bases and J gave up 7 bases, with 22 bases separating them. The length of the CDR3 is 17 residues. The CDR3 coding sequence is TGCGCCAGCAGCCAAGATGTTGGCGGGGATGCGGGACGGGAGCAGTACTTC. It specifies CASSQDVGGDAGREQYF.

This sequence joins TRBV19 and TRBJ2-3; TRBD2 aligns across 8 bases. The germline CDR1 and CDR2 sequences are LNHDA and SQIVND (reference sequence). V trimming: 6 bases; J trimming: 0 bases; junction bases outside the gene matches: 8. This CDR3 region has 16 residues. The CDR3: CASRALAGFSTDTQYF. CDR3 coding DNA: TGTGCCAGTAGGGCCCTAGCGGGCTTTAGCACAGATACGCAGTATTTT.

V gene TRBV13 combines with J gene TRBJ2-2, with TRBD2 matching over 10 bases. V shed 0 bases, J shed 5 bases, and the junction held 0 bases outside the gene matches. This CDR3 has 15 residues. CDR1 and CDR2 (germline): PRHDT, FYEKMQ (reference sequence). The CDR3 DNA reads TGTGCCAGCAGCTTAGGACTAGCGGGAACCGGGGAGCTGTTTTTT. It encodes CASSLGLAGTGELFF.

The genes are TRBV28 and TRBJ2-3; either TRBD1 or TRBD2 may supply D (5 bases each). The V end lost 2 bases, the J end lost 0 bases, and 12 bases lay between the germline ends. CDR1 and CDR2 from the germline V gene are MDHEN and SYDVKM. The CDR3 length is 16 residues. The CDR3 DNA reads TGTGCCAGCAGTTTAGGGGGAGCGACTAGCACAGATACGCAGTATTTT. It encodes CASSLGGATSTDTQYF.

The rearrangement links TRBV19 to TRBJ1-2; D is possibly TRBD1 (5 bases). V lost 10 bases, J lost 4 bases, and 16 bases lay in between. CDR3 length: 13 amino acids. The germline CDR1 and CDR2 sequences are LNHDA and SQIVND (reference sequence). The CDR3 coding sequence is TGTGCCACCAAGCCTCTCGACAGCTATGGCTACACCTTC. Encoded protein: CATKPLDSYGYTF.

J is TRBJ2-1 and V is TRBV6-6; D not resolved. The CDR3 totals 13 residues. Trimming cost V 0 bases and J 8 bases, with 8 bases left between them. Germline CDR1 is MNHNY and CDR2 is SVGAGI (reference sequence). This CDR3 is CASSYSNDYEQFF. The CDR3 DNA sequence: TGTGCCAGCAGTTACTCGAATGACTATGAGCAGTTCTTC.

This clone was seen just once. This chain links TRBV30 with TRBJ1-5; D call uncertain. CDR1 and CDR2 from the germline V gene are GTSNPN and SVGIG (reference sequence). The CDR3 runs to 15 residues. V was pared by 0 bases and J by 7 bases, with 16 bases between. The CDR3 DNA reads as TGTGCCTGGAGTGTACGGGGAATCGATCGCCAGCCCCAGCATTTT. This sequence encodes CAWSVRGIDRQPQHF.

This clone came up a few times. The V and J genes are TRBV6-5 and TRBJ1-4; no firm D call. The germline V gene encodes CDR1 MNHEY and CDR2 SVGAGI. V was clipped by 6 bases and J by 6 bases, with 14 bases between them. This CDR3 has 14 residues. This CDR3 is CASSPTDGHEKLFF. The CDR3, as DNA: TGTGCCAGCAGCCCTACGGATGGGCATGAAAAACTGTTTTTT.

The rearrangement links TRBV14 to TRBJ2-1; D not certain. The CDR3 contains 12 residues. V shed 0 bases and J shed 8 bases, with 5 bases lying between them. Germline loops: CDR1 SGHDN, CDR2 FVKESK. The CDR3 DNA sequence: TGTGCCAGCAGCCAAGAGTCTTATGAGCAGTTCTTC. It yields the protein CASSQESYEQFF.

The chain has TRBV7-6 and TRBJ2-1; D unclear. Between the trimmed V and J ends, which lost 5 bases and 4 bases, there was a span of 12 bases. Per germline, CDR1 SGHVS and CDR2 FNYEAQ. The length of the CDR3 is 14 residues. In DNA, the CDR3 is TGTGCCAGCAGCCCTCCAAGGGCTTACAATGAGCAGTTCTTC. Translated: CASSPPRAYNEQFF.

This sequence joins TRBV27 and TRBJ2-2; a weak D match, TRBD2 (5 bases). V was cut by 6 bases and J by 5 bases, with 19 bases left in between. Germline V lookup: CDR1 MNHEY, CDR2 SMNVEV (reference sequence). The CDR3 spans 16 residues. The CDR3 DNA follows: TGTGCCAGCAGAGTAGGAGGCTACGTCCGGACCGGGGAGCTGTTTTTT. It codes for CASRVGGYVRTGELFF.

The V and J genes are TRBV27 and TRBJ1-2; 9 nucleotides line up with TRBD1. The CDR3 runs 16 residues. Germline V gene data show CDR1 as MNHEY and CDR2 as SMNVEV (reference sequence). Trimming took 6 bases from V and 4 from J; bases not matched to a gene: 12. In DNA, the CDR3 is TGTGCCAGCAGCCCCCTCCCCGGGACAGGGATCTATGGCTACACCTTC. Translated, it gives CASSPLPGTGIYGYTF.

This chain uses TRBV6-5 with TRBJ2-3; D is possibly TRBD1 (5 bases). The CDR3 consists of 14 residues. V lost 2 bases to trimming and J lost 2 bases, with 8 bases between them. Germline V gene sequence: CDR1 MNHEY, CDR2 SVGAGI. This CDR3 is CASSYGAATDTQYF. CDR3 coding DNA: TGTGCCAGCAGTTACGGGGCAGCCACAGATACGCAGTATTTT.

The chain recombines TRBV4-3 with TRBJ1-1; no reliable D call. The V gene lost 7 bases and the J gene lost 1 base, with 10 bases spanning the gap. Germline V CDR1 and CDR2: LGHNA, YSLEER. The CDR3 totals 13 residues. The CDR3 protein is CASNSLSNTEAFF. The CDR3 DNA reads TGCGCCAGCAATAGCCTCTCGAACACTGAAGCTTTCTTT.

The chain carries TRBV27 and TRBJ2-2; no clear D gene. Germline V CDR1 and CDR2: MNHEY, SMNVEV (reference sequence). This CDR3 contains 14 residues. V was clipped by 2 bases and J by 1 base, with 5 bases between them. The CDR3 loop is CASSLTENTGELFF. The CDR3 bases are TGTGCCAGCAGTTTAACAGAGAACACCGGGGAGCTGTTTTTT.

This clone was detected only once. V usage is TRBV29-1 and J usage is TRBJ2-1; possible D gene TRBD2, 5 bases. The ends were cut back, 7 bases at V and 3 bases at J, with 13 bases in the middle. The CDR3 has 13 residues. CDR1 and CDR2 from the germline V gene are SQVTM and ANQGSEA. For the CDR3, the DNA is TGCAGCGGTAGTGAGCGGAACTACAATGAGCAGTTCTTC. It codes for CSGSERNYNEQFF.

The V and J genes are TRBV7-9 and TRBJ2-1; 7 bases align to TRBD2. This CDR3 spans 19 amino acids. The V gene's germline CDR1 is SEHNR and CDR2 FQNEAQ (reference sequence). V lost 2 bases, J lost 4 bases, and 17 bases stayed unmatched. The CDR3 is CASSLSLAGEGPAYNEQFF. The CDR3 DNA reads TGTGCCAGCAGCTTATCCTTGGCGGGAGAGGGTCCCGCATACAATGAGCAGTTCTTC.

The chain joins TRBV6-1 to TRBJ2-3, with 11 bases that match TRBD2. CDR3 length equals 17 residues. Per the germline V gene, CDR1 is MNHNS and CDR2 is SASEGT. Trimming cost V 2 bases and J 2 bases; bases outside gene matches: 6. In DNA form, the CDR3 reads TGTGCCAGCAGTGAATTCACTAGCGGGAGACCCACAGATACGCAGTATTTT. Translating it yields CASSEFTSGRPTDTQYF.

The chain carries TRBV7-9 and TRBJ2-1; 8 nucleotides line up with TRBD1. Germline V gene data show CDR1 as SEHNR and CDR2 as FQNEAQ (reference sequence). This CDR3 comprises 17 residues. With 4 bases clipped from V and 5 bases from J, the junction kept 13 bases outside the gene matches. The CDR3 loop is CASSSSRQGTTNNEQFF. The CDR3, as DNA: TGTGCCAGCAGCTCCAGTAGACAGGGGACAACTAACAATGAGCAGTTCTTC.

The rearrangement links TRBV6-6 to TRBJ2-2; D is unclear. Germline V lookup: CDR1 MNHNY, CDR2 SVGAGI (reference sequence). This CDR3 has 13 amino acids. The germline V and J ends were trimmed by 8 bases and 3 bases, with 10 bases remaining between them. CDR3 DNA: TGTGCCAGCCTTCAACTGGACACCGGGGAGCTGTTTTTT. Its protein product is CASLQLDTGELFF.